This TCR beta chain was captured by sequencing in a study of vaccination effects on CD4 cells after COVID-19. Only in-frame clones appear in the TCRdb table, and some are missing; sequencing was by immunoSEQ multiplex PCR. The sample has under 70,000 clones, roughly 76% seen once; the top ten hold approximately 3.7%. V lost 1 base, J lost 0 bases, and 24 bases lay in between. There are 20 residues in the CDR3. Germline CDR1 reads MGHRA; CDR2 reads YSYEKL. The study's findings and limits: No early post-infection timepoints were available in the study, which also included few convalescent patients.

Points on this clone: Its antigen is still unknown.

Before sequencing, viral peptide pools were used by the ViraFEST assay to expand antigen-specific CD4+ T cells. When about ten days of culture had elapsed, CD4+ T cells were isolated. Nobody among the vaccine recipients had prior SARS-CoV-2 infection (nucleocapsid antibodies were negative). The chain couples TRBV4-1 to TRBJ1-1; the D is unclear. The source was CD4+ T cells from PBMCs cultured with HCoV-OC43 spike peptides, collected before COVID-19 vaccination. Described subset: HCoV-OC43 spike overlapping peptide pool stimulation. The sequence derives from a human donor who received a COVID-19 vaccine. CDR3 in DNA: TGCGCCAGCAGCCAAGGACATTTGAGCCGGTCCACGTTTATGAACACTGAAGCTTTCTTT. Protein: CASSQGHLSRSTFMNTEAFF.